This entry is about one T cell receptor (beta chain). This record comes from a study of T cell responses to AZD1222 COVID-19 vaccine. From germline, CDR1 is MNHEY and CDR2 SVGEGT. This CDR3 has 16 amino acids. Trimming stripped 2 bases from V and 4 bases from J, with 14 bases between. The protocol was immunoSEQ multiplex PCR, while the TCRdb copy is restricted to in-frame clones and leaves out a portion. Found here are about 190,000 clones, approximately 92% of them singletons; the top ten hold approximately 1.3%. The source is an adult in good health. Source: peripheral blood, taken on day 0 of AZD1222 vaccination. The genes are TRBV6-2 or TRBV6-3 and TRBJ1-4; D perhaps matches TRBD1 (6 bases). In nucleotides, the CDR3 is TGTGCCAGCAGTTACGAGGGCCAGGGGCTTAATGAAAAACTGTTTTTT. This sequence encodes CASSYEGQGLNEKLFF.